The rows below give T cell receptor beta chains drawn from one sample of a study of blood T cell repertoires in COVID-19. The assay was immunoSEQ multiplex PCR, and TCRdb's table has in-frame clones only and misses some. The data contain 150,000 to 200,000 clones, about 80% of them singletons. The material sequenced was peripheral blood. Receptors originate from a man aged 55 to 69 with acute or convalescent COVID-19. The CDR3 runs from the conserved cysteine through the conserved F or W.

j_gene: TRBJ2-1
v_gene: TRBV5-1
CDR3aa: CASSLSGLSNEQFF

j_gene: TRBJ1-3
v_gene: TRBV24-1
CDR3aa: CATSDRGQGSGNTIYF

j_gene: TRBJ1-3
v_gene: TRBV19
CDR3aa: CASVNRGSGNTIYF

j_gene: TRBJ2-2
v_gene: TRBV5-1
CDR3aa: CASSSGLAATGELFF

j_gene: TRBJ1-6
v_gene: TRBV4-1
CDR3aa: CASSQVVGRRGVGSPLHF

j_gene: TRBJ2-7
v_gene: TRBV10-3
CDR3aa: CAISESSFLNSSYEQYF

j_gene: TRBJ2-3
v_gene: TRBV18
CDR3aa: CASSPGAGTDTQYF

j_gene: TRBJ2-7
v_gene: TRBV9
CDR3aa: CATPDGLGQGPEQYF

j_gene: TRBJ2-5
v_gene: TRBV9
CDR3aa: CASSVEGTGEETQYF

j_gene: TRBJ1-1
v_gene: TRBV25-1
CDR3aa: CASSPGPGQGLENTEAFF

j_gene: TRBJ1-1
v_gene: TRBV20-1
CDR3aa: CSAGTVVAFF

j_gene: TRBJ2-1
v_gene: TRBV19
CDR3aa: CASSGLLAGFRNEQFF

j_gene: TRBJ2-1
v_gene: TRBV7-9
CDR3aa: CASSLAALAEVYNEQFF

j_gene: TRBJ2-1
v_gene: TRBV6-6
CDR3aa: CASSSRLAGAYNEQFF

j_gene: TRBJ2-5
v_gene: TRBV3-1/TRBV3-2
CDR3aa: CASSQDRGLAMETQYF

j_gene: TRBJ1-2
v_gene: TRBV6-5
CDR3aa: CASERQGPFGYTF

j_gene: TRBJ1-5
v_gene: TRBV10-1
CDR3aa: CASSESTKYSNQPQHF

j_gene: TRBJ1-5
v_gene: TRBV7-5
CDR3aa: CVRSSRGRRQPQHF

j_gene: TRBJ1-1
v_gene: TRBV27
CDR3aa: CASSLQGDTEAFF

j_gene: TRBJ2-1
v_gene: TRBV4-2
CDR3aa: CASSQAASGGYSYNEQFF

j_gene: TRBJ2-5
v_gene: TRBV4-3
CDR3aa: CASSRGAGDQTQYF

j_gene: TRBJ1-1
v_gene: TRBV5-1
CDR3aa: CASSLGAGTLGTEAFF

j_gene: TRBJ2-1
v_gene: TRBV6-5
CDR3aa: CASRGGARSYNEQFF

j_gene: TRBJ2-1
v_gene: TRBV6-5
CDR3aa: CASRSSALISEQFF

j_gene: TRBJ2-7
v_gene: TRBV23-1
CDR3aa: CASSQSNIFRPYSDYEQYF

j_gene: TRBJ1-6
v_gene: TRBV6-1
CDR3aa: CASSEERTLHF

j_gene: TRBJ2-7
v_gene: TRBV30
CDR3aa: CAWTISHSSYEQYF

j_gene: TRBJ1-2
v_gene: TRBV3-1/TRBV3-2
CDR3aa: CASSQRSAPSDGYTF

j_gene: TRBJ1-4
v_gene: TRBV19
CDR3aa: CASSRQAATNEKLFF

j_gene: TRBJ2-1
v_gene: TRBV7-9
CDR3aa: CASSLGGSNEQFF

j_gene: TRBJ1-1
v_gene: TRBV29-1
CDR3aa: CSVVTRHTEAFF

j_gene: TRBJ1-2
v_gene: TRBV11-1
CDR3aa: CASSQAQGGYGYTF

j_gene: TRBJ2-3
v_gene: TRBV7-8
CDR3aa: CASSPRGSGVPDTQYF

j_gene: TRBJ2-7
v_gene: TRBV27
CDR3aa: CASSSGWRGEQYF

j_gene: TRBJ2-3
v_gene: TRBV24-1
CDR3aa: CATSDLMGQGRGDTQYF

j_gene: TRBJ2-2
v_gene: TRBV27
CDR3aa: CASRYRPGPGELFF

j_gene: TRBJ2-5
v_gene: TRBV19
CDR3aa: CASSSLGEGPETQYF

j_gene: TRBJ2-7
v_gene: TRBV7-3
CDR3aa: CASSLSRSGNYEQYF

j_gene: TRBJ2-7
v_gene: TRBV9
CDR3aa: CASSVATGGGYEQYF

j_gene: TRBJ1-2
v_gene: TRBV18
CDR3aa: CASSPLQRSTGGSYGYTF

j_gene: TRBJ2-1
v_gene: TRBV6-1
CDR3aa: CASSEDSSSRLDNEQFF

j_gene: TRBJ1-3
v_gene: TRBV28
CDR3aa: CASRDPGQGNTIYF

j_gene: TRBJ2-5
v_gene: TRBV10-1
CDR3aa: CASSESKAGRGETQYF

j_gene: TRBJ1-4
v_gene: TRBV29-1
CDR3aa: CSVDGGLNEKLFF

j_gene: TRBJ2-7
v_gene: TRBV2
CDR3aa: CASSSLGLAVQSIF

j_gene: TRBJ1-4
v_gene: TRBV6-6
CDR3aa: CASSKRQGNEKLFF

j_gene: TRBJ1-2
v_gene: TRBV9
CDR3aa: CASSVARTGGVYGYTF

j_gene: TRBJ1-5
v_gene: TRBV3-1/TRBV3-2
CDR3aa: CASSPKDRGGQPQHF

j_gene: TRBJ2-2
v_gene: TRBV19
CDR3aa: CASSIRDRLYTGELFF

j_gene: TRBJ2-1
v_gene: TRBV5-6
CDR3aa: CASSIGTSGFYNEQFF

j_gene: TRBJ2-1
v_gene: TRBV4-1
CDR3aa: CASSQGPSGSYNEQFF

j_gene: TRBJ1-1
v_gene: TRBV10-3
CDR3aa: CAISEFTGMNTEAFF

j_gene: TRBJ2-2
v_gene: TRBV9
CDR3aa: CASSPRSGELFF

j_gene: TRBJ2-1
v_gene: TRBV1
CDR3aa: CTSSRMRGGYGLAGASFYNEQFF

j_gene: TRBJ2-1
v_gene: TRBV19
CDR3aa: CASSRGPIRLAGKGWYEQFF

j_gene: TRBJ1-1
v_gene: TRBV4-1
CDR3aa: CASSPYLTGGFTEAFF